This TCR beta chain is from a study of blood T cell repertoires in COVID-19. TCRdb's copy holds only in-frame clones and misses some; the assay was immunoSEQ multiplex PCR. The sample includes about 250,000 clones, over 75% of them seen just once. The CDR3 sequence is 16 residues long. Unmatched junction bases numbered 6, after V lost 4 bases and J lost 1 base. Per the germline V gene, CDR1 is SEHNR and CDR2 is FQNEAQ (reference sequence). Allocation to cohorts depended on clinical history reported by the participants. Among Cohort 3 donors, those recovered had two negative PCRs, clearance, or symptom resolution.

The receptor comes from a man aged 40-49 years who had recovered from COVID-19. The rearrangement uses TRBV7-9 and TRBJ2-2; 7 nucleotides align to TRBD2. The sample taken for sequencing was PBMCs or T cells enriched from blood (not recorded which). The CDR3 coding sequence is TGTGCCAGCAGCTCCCGGGACTACGGGAACACCGGGGAGCTGTTTTTT. Translated: CASSSRDYGNTGELFF.